This T cell receptor beta chain comes out of a study of cytomegalovirus exposure and HLA in healthy donors. Study findings and constraints: The availability of immune exposure information extended only to CMV serostatus. Common viral pathogens were later found to be apparently linked to several of the most significant clusters.

The PCR was carried out with 60 Vbeta primers and 13 Jbeta primers. The data were produced by immunoSEQ multiplex PCR, yet TCRdb's version contains in-frame clones alone and is incomplete. Among about 120,000 clones listed, more than 70% were seen once. The CDR3 runs 15 residues. The germline CDR1 and CDR2 sequences are MNHNY and SVGAGI (reference sequence). V was clipped by 2 bases and J by 3 bases, with 13 bases between them. Participants comprised healthy donors of bone marrow. In this sample, this clone turned up once. The antigen remains undetermined. The gene calls are TRBV6-6 and TRBJ1-1; possible D gene TRBD1, 5 bases. The clonotype originates from a man aged 45-65 years in good health and CMV-seropositive. Sample: PBMCs. The chain's CDR3 is CASSYNRGWDTEAFF. The DNA of the CDR3 is TGTGCCAGCAGTTACAATAGGGGATGGGACACTGAAGCTTTCTTT.